This T cell receptor beta chain was observed in a study of shared clonotypes between healthy human individuals. Whole-study results and caveats: Memory subsets generally showed lower estimated richness than naive subsets. Investigators expected sequencing depth to affect clonotype sharing among donors.

Profiled with immunoSEQ multiplex PCR; TCRdb holds only in-frame clones, not every one. This table has under 1,100,000 clones, 65% to 75% appearing once. With regard to this clone: As yet, its antigen is unknown.

The CDR3 has 15 residues. The germline V gene has CDR1 SGHRS and CDR2 YFSETQ. With 1 base removed from V and 6 bases from J, the gap between germline ends came to 17 bases. There were no recent acute infections or vaccinations among the donors, who were healthy HIV-negative adults. Those who donated, Caucasian adults without exception, all lived in Nashville, Tennessee. The sequenced sample was memory CD4+ T cells sorted from blood. The subset denotes: CD45RA-negative fraction. This chain links TRBV5-1 with TRBJ2-7; a weak D match, TRBD1 (7 bases). The receptor comes from a man between 18 and 35 years old in good health. CDR3 region: CASSLNGAGGIEQYF. The DNA for the CDR3 is TGCGCCAGCAGCTTGAATGGGGCAGGGGGGATCGAGCAGTACTTC.